A selection of T cell receptor beta chains follows, all from one sample in a study of T cell responses to AZD1222 COVID-19 vaccine. Profiling relied on immunoSEQ multiplex PCR, and the TCRdb table lists in-frame clones only, not all of them. Of 150,000 or so clones listed, 90% were seen once; the top ten hold over 1.2%. This specimen was peripheral blood, taken on day 0 of AZD1222 vaccination. The receptors originated from an adult in good health. CDR3s include the opening cysteine and the closing phenylalanine or tryptophan. A D gene is named only where the DNA matches it firmly. Size is omitted from some rows. Given values are once, few, many or a class for expanded clones.

size: NA; J: TRBJ1-5; D: NA; V: TRBV5-6; DNA: TGTGCCAGCAGCTTGAAAGGGTCGACTCAGCCCCAGCATTTT; CDR3: CASSLKGSTQPQHF
size: NA; J: TRBJ1-3; D: NA; V: TRBV12-3/TRBV12-4; DNA: TGTGCCAGCAGTCCCCTTGGAAACACCATATATTTT; CDR3: CASSPLGNTIYF
size: once; J: TRBJ2-5; D: NA; V: TRBV5-6; DNA: TGTGCCAGCAGCCGCACTGCAGGCCAAGAGACCCAGTACTTC; CDR3: CASSRTAGQETQYF
size: NA; J: TRBJ1-6; D: NA; V: TRBV7-9; DNA: TGTGCCAGCAGCTTCGAACAAGCCAACTCCTATAATTCACCCCTCCACTTT; CDR3: CASSFEQANSYNSPLHF
size: NA; J: TRBJ2-5; D: TRBD2; V: TRBV28; DNA: TGTGCCAGCAGGCCGACTAGCGGGGGGGGTCTCGGGACCCAGTACTTC; CDR3: CASRPTSGGGLGTQYF
size: NA; J: TRBJ2-2; D: TRBD1; V: TRBV5-1; DNA: TGCGCCAGCAGCTCAGGGGGTTGGAACACCGGGGAGCTGTTTTTT; CDR3: CASSSGGWNTGELFF
size: NA; J: TRBJ1-6; D: TRBD1; V: TRBV7-9; DNA: TGTGCCAGCAGCTCCACAGGGGGCTCTAATTCACCCCTCCACTTT; CDR3: CASSSTGGSNSPLHF
size: NA; J: TRBJ2-7; D: NA; V: TRBV27; DNA: TGTGCCAGCAGCAGCTTCTCCTACGAGCAGTACTTC; CDR3: CASSSFSYEQYF
size: NA; J: TRBJ1-1; D: NA; V: TRBV7-2; DNA: TGTGCCAGCAGCTTATTGCAGGGAGGTCGAGCTGAAGCTTTCTTT; CDR3: CASSLLQGGRAEAFF
size: NA; J: TRBJ1-2; D: TRBD1; V: TRBV18; DNA: TGTGCCAGCTCACCGAGGAGGGGGCGCGGATCTGGCTATGGCTACACCTTC; CDR3: CASSPRRGRGSGYGYTF
size: NA; J: TRBJ2-2; D: NA; V: TRBV6-5; DNA: TGTGCCGCAGGGAGAGGGACCCCCACCGGGGAGCTGTTTTTT; CDR3: CAAGRGTPTGELFF
size: NA; J: TRBJ1-3; D: TRBD1; V: TRBV19; DNA: TGTGCCAGTGGCAGACAGGGTGCTTCTGGAAACACCATATATTTT; CDR3: CASGRQGASGNTIYF
size: NA; J: TRBJ1-6; D: NA; V: TRBV6-5; DNA: TGTGCCAGCAGTCCCCTACGGTCCTATAATTCACCCCTCCACTTT; CDR3: CASSPLRSYNSPLHF
size: NA; J: TRBJ2-3; D: TRBD2; V: TRBV5-1; DNA: TGCGCCAGCCGTGTCGGACTAGCGGGCACAGATACGCAGTATTTT; CDR3: CASRVGLAGTDTQYF
size: NA; J: TRBJ2-5; D: NA; V: TRBV7-2; DNA: TGTGCCAGCAGCTTATATAGGAGACAAGAGACCCAGTACTTC; CDR3: CASSLYRRQETQYF
size: NA; J: TRBJ1-2; D: NA; V: TRBV30; DNA: TGTGCCTGGAGTGTACAAGGTGGAAGAACGTATGGCTACACCTTC; CDR3: CAWSVQGGRTYGYTF
size: NA; J: TRBJ2-5; D: NA; V: TRBV2; DNA: TGTGCCAGCATGCCCGACAGGGCGGGGGAGACCCAGTACTTC; CDR3: CASMPDRAGETQYF
size: NA; J: TRBJ2-5; D: NA; V: TRBV5-1; DNA: TGCGCCAGCAGCTTTCAAGAGACCCAGTACTTC; CDR3: CASSFQETQYF
size: NA; J: TRBJ2-7; D: NA; V: TRBV9; DNA: TGTGCCAGCAGCGTAGGCGGCGGGGCTTACGAGCAGTACTTC; CDR3: CASSVGGGAYEQYF
size: NA; J: TRBJ1-1; D: NA; V: TRBV3-1/TRBV3-2; DNA: TGTGCCAGCAGCCAAGGACAGGTCGTGAGGGCTTTCTTT; CDR3: CASSQGQVVRAFF